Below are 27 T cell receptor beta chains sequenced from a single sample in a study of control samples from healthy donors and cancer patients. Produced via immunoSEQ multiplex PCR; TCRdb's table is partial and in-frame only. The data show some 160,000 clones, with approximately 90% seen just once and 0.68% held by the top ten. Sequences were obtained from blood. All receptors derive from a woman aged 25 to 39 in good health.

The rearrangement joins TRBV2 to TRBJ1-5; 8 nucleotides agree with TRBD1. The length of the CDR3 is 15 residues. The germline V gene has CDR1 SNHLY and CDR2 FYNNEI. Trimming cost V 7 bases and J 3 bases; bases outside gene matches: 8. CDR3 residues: CASTLETGVNQPQHF. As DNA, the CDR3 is TGTGCCAGCACCTTGGAGACAGGGGTCAATCAGCCCCAGCATTTT.

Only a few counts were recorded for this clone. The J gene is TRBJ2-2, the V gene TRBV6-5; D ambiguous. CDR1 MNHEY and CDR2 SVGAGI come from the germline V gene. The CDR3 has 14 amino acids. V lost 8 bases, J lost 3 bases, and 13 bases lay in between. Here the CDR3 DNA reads TGTGCCAGCGGGTCAAGCACCGACACCGGGGAGCTGTTTTTT. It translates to CASGSSTDTGELFF.

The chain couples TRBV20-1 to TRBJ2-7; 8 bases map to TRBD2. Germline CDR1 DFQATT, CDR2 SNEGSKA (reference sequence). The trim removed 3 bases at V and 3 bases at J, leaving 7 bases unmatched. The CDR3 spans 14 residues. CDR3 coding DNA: TGCAGTGCTAGTCCCAGCGGGAGTGGCTACGAGCAGTACTTC. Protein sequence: CSASPSGSGYEQYF.

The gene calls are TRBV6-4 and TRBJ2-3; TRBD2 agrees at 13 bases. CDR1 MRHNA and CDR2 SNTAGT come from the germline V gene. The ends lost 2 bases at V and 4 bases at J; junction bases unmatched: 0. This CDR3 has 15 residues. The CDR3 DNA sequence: TGTGCCAGCAGTGACGGACTAGCGGGAGCAGATACGCAGTATTTT. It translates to CASSDGLAGADTQYF.

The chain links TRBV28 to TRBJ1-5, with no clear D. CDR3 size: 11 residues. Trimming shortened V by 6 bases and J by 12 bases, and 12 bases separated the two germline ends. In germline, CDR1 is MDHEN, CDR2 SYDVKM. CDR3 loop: CASSVGRVQHF. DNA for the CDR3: TGTGCCAGCAGCGTCGGGCGGGTCCAGCATTTT.

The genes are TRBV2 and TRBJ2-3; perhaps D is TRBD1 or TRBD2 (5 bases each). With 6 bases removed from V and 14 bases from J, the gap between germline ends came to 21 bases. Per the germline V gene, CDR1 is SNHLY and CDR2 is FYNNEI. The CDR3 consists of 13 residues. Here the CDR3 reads CASSAPSTSGGYF. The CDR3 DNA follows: TGTGCCAGCAGCGCCCCTAGCACCAGTGGGGGGTATTTT.

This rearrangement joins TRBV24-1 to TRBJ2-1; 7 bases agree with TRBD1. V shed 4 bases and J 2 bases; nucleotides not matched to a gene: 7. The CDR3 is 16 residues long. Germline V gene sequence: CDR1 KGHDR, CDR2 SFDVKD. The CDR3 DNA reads TGTGCCACCAGTGAACAACCGACAGGGCCCTACAATGAGCAGTTCTTC. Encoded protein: CATSEQPTGPYNEQFF.

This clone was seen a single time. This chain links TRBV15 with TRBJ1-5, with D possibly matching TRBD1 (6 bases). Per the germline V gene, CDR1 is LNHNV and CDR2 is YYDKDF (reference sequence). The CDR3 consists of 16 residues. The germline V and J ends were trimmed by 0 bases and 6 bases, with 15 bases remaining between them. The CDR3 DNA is TGTGCCACCAGCAGAGAGAACAGGGTGTTCAGTCAGCCCCAGCATTTT. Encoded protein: CATSRENRVFSQPQHF.

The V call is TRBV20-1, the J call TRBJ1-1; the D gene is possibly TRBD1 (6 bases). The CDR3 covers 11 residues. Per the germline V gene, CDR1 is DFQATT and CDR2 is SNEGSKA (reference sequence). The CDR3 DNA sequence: TGCACCAAGGGACAGAACACTGAAGCTTTCTTT. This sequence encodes CTKGQNTEAFF.

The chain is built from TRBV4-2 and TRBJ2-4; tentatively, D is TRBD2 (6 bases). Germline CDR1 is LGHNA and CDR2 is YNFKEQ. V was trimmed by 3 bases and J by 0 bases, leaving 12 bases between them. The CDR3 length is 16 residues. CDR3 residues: CASSHGGSVAKNIQYF. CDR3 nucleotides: TGTGCCAGCAGCCATGGGGGGTCGGTAGCCAAAAACATTCAGTACTTC.

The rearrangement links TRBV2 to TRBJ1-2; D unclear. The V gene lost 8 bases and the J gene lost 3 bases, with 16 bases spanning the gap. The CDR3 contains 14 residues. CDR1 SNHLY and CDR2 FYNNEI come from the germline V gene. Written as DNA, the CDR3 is TGTGCCAGCGTAGGGCCAGCTAACTACTATGGCTACACCTTC. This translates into CASVGPANYYGYTF.

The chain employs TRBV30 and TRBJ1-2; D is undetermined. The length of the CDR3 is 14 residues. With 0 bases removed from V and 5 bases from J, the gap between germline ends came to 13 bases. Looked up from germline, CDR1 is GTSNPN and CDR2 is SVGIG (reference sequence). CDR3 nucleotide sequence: TGTGCCTGGAGTGTGGCGCAGTACCAGTATGGCTACACCTTC. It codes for CAWSVAQYQYGYTF.

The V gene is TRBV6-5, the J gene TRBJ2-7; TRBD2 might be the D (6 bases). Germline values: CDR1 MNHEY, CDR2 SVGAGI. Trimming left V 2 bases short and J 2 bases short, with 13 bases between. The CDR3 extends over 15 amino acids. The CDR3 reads CASSYTEGYTYEQYF. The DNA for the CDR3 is TGTGCCAGCAGTTACACGGAGGGATACACCTACGAGCAGTACTTC.

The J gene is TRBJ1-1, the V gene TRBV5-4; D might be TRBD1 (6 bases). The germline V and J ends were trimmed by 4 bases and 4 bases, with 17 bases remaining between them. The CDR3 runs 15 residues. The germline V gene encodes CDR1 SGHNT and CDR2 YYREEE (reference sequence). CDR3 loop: CASSDITGSGTEAFF. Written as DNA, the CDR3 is TGTGCCAGCAGCGATATAACAGGGAGCGGCACTGAAGCTTTCTTT. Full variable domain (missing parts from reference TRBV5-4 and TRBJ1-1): ETGVTQSPTHLIKTRGQQVTLRCSSQSGHNTVSWYQQALGQGPQFIFQYYREEENGRGNFPPRFSGLQFPNYSSELNVNALELDDSALYLCASSDITGSGTEAFFGQGTRLTVV.

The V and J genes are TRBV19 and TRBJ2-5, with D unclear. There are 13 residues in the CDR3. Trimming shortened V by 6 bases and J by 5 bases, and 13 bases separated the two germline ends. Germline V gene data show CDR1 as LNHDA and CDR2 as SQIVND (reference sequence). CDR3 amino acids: CASSPTGLETQYF. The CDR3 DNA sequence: TGTGCCAGTAGCCCTACGGGCCTGGAGACCCAGTACTTC.

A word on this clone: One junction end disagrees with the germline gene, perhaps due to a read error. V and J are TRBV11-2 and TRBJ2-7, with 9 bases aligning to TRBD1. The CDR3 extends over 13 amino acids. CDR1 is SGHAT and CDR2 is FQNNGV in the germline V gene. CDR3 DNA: TGTGCCAGCAGCGCGCCTTCGACAGGGGGAGGGCACTTC. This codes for CASSAPSTGGGHF.

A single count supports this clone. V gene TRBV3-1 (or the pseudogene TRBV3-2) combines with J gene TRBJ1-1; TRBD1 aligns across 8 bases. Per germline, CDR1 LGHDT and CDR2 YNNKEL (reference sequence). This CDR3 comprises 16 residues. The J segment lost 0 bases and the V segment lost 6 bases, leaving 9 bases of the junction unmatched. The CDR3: CASSFGQGRVNTEAFF. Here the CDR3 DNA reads TGTGCCAGCAGTTTCGGACAGGGAAGGGTGAACACTGAAGCTTTCTTT.

CDR3 region: CAWSVGTSGRARFGGELFF. In DNA, the CDR3 is TGTGCCTGGAGTGTGGGGACTAGCGGGAGGGCCAGGTTTGGCGGGGAGCTGTTTTTT. The gene calls are TRBV30 and TRBJ2-2; TRBD2 agrees at 16 bases. The junction had 11 bases not matched to a gene; V was cut back by 0 bases and J by 7 bases. Germline V gene lookup returns CDR1 GTSNPN and CDR2 SVGIG (reference sequence). The CDR3 spans 19 residues.

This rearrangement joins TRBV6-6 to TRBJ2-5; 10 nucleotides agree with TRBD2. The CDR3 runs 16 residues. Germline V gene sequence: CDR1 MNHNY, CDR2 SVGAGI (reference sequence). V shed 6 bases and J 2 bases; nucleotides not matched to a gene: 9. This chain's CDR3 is CASSTPWTSGQETQYF. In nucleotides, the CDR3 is TGTGCCAGCAGCACCCCCTGGACTAGCGGACAAGAGACCCAGTACTTC.

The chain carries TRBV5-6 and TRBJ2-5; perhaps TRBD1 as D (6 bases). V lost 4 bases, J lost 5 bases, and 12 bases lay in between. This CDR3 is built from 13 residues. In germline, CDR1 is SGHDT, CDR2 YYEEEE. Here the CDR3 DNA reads TGTGCCAGCAGCCTACAGGGACGGGAGACCCAGTACTTC. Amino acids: CASSLQGRETQYF.

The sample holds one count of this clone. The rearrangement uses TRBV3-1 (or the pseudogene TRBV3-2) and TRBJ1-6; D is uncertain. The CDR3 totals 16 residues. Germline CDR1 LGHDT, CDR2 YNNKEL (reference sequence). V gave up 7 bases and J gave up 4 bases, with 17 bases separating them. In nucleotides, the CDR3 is TGTGCCAGCACCCGGGCTAGGCCGACTTATAATTCACCCCTCCACTTT. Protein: CASTRARPTYNSPLHF.

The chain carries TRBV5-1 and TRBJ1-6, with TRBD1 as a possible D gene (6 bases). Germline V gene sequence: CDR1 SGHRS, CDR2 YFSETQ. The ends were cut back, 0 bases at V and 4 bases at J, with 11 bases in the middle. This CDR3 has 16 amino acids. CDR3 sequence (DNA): TGCGCCAGCAGCTTGGCGGGACACCGATATAATTCACCCCTCCACTTT. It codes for CASSLAGHRYNSPLHF.

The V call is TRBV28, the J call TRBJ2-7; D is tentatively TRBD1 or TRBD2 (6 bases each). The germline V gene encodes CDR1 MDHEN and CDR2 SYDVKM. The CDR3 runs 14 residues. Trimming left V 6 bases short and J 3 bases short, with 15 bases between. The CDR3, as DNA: TGTGCCAGCAGCCCCCCGGGGGCCAGCTACGAGCAGTACTTC. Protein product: CASSPPGASYEQYF.

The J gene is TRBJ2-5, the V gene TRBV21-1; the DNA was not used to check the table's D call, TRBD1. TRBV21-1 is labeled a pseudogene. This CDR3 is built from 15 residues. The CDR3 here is CASISFRDIGVNQYF. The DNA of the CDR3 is TGTGCCAGCATCTCATTCCGGGACATCGGCGTGAACCAGTACTTC.

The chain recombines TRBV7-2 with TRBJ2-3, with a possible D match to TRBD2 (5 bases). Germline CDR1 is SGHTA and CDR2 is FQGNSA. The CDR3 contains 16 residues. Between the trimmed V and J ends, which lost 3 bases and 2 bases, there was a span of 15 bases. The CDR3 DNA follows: TGTGCCAGCAGCTTCCCCCTTGTCGGGAACACAGATACGCAGTATTTT. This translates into CASSFPLVGNTDTQYF.

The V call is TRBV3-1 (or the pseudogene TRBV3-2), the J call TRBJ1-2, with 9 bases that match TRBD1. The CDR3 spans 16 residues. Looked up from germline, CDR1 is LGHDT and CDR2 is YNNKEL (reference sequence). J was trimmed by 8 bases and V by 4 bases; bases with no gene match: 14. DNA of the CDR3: TGTGCCAGCAGCCCGCGGGACAGGGTGATTTTGGGGGGCTACACCTTC. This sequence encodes CASSPRDRVILGGYTF.

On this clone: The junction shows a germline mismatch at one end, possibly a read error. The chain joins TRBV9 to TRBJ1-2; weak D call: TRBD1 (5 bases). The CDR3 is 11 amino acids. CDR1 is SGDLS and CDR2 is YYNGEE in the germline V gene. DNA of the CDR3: TGTGCCAGCAGCGTAGAAGGGACCCTAGACTTC. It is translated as CASSVEGTLDF.